The rows below give T cell receptor beta chains drawn from one sample of a study of cytotoxic CD8 clonotypes in ibrutinib-treated CLL. Sequenced by immunoSEQ multiplex PCR; TCRdb stores in-frame clones only, minus some. The sample has thousands of clones; roughly 71% are singletons. The sequencing used PBMCs, collected before ibrutinib treatment. Source of these receptors: a human donor with chronic lymphocytic leukemia. Both conserved end residues are part of each CDR3. The D gene is left open where the match is weak. Clone size is not always given. Where it is, it says once, few, many or a class for expanded clones.

TRBD2	-	TRBV7-7	TRBJ2-1	CASSSSLAGYNEQFF	TGTGCTAGCAGCTCCAGTTTAGCGGGATACAATGAGCAGTTCTTC
-	few	TRBV9	TRBJ1-2	CASSPPTPAYGYTF	TGTGCCAGCAGCCCCCCTACACCCGCTTATGGCTACACCTTC
TRBD1	-	TRBV6-1	TRBJ1-4	CASVRGDRAEKLFF	TGTGCCAGCGTCCGTGGGGACAGGGCCGAAAAACTGTTTTTT
-	-	TRBV11-2	TRBJ2-7	CASSLLSGDSYEQYF	TGTGCCAGCAGCCTACTTAGCGGAGACTCCTACGAGCAGTACTTC
-	-	TRBV27	TRBJ1-1	CASSFGGRVGTEAFF	TGTGCCAGCAGTTTCGGGGGGCGGGTGGGCACTGAAGCTTTCTTT
-	-	TRBV19	TRBJ1-1	CASHLMTGNTEAFF	TGTGCCAGTCACCTTATGACAGGGAACACTGAAGCTTTCTTT
TRBD1	-	TRBV2	TRBJ1-2	CASSRGEGTYGYTF	TGTGCCAGCAGCAGGGGGGAGGGAACCTATGGCTACACCTTC
TRBD2	-	TRBV7-2	TRBJ2-3	CASSPLAGGPPDTQYF	TGTGCCAGCAGCCCACTAGCGGGAGGGCCCCCAGATACGCAGTATTTT
TRBD1	-	TRBV4-1	TRBJ2-5	CASSRPTGNQETQYF	TGCGCCAGCAGCCGCCCGACAGGGAACCAAGAGACCCAGTACTTC
-	-	TRBV19	TRBJ1-3	CASRGPKSSGNTIYF	TGTGCCAGCCGAGGGCCCAAGAGCTCTGGAAACACCATATATTTT
-	-	TRBV5-1	TRBJ2-6	CASSLAVFSGANVLTF	TGCGCCAGCAGCTTGGCGGTGTTCTCTGGGGCCAACGTCCTGACTTTC
TRBD2	-	TRBV7-2	TRBJ2-7	CASSLGTGLAGVKINEQYF	TGTGCCAGCAGCTTAGGAACGGGACTAGCGGGAGTAAAGATAAACGAGCAGTACTTC
-	-	TRBV28	TRBJ2-7	CASSPRSPRHEQYF	TGTGCCAGCAGTCCACGGTCCCCCCGCCACGAGCAGTACTTC
-	-	TRBV27	TRBJ2-5	CASSLTPGGQGTQYF	TGTGCCAGCAGTTTAACCCCCGGGGGGCAAGGGACCCAGTACTTC
-	once	TRBV18	TRBJ2-3	CASSPNSRTDTQYF	TGTGCCAGCTCACCAAATTCCCGCACAGATACGCAGTATTTT
TRBD2	-	TRBV2	TRBJ2-3	CASRRTSGNLDTQYF	TGTGCCAGCCGGAGGACTAGCGGGAATCTTGATACGCAGTATTTT